The 28 T cell receptor beta chains below come from one sample, sequenced in a study of blood T cells in healthy people across ages (dated by TCRdb to the mid-2010s). Library creation used 5' RACE. The sequencer listed for this sample is Illumina HiSeq 2500. A second PCR of 7 to 11 cycles was performed with a sample-barcoded 5' primer and a J-beta primer mix. The raw public reads went through TCRdb reprocessing: fastp at Q25, MiXCR clone calling, in-frame beta chains kept. Every CDR3 protein is listed once, alongside the most common genes and DNA of its rows. The sample table holds 590,000 or so distinct CDR3 sequences, of which approximately 30% were seen once. The leading ten clones occupy about 15% of the sample. Sequenced input: blood. Every receptor here comes from an elderly woman in good health.

This clonotype was seen more than once but under ten times. The genes are TRBV20-1 and TRBJ2-3, with 14 nucleotides matching TRBD2. Trimming at V came to 3 bases and at J to 1 base, leaving 3 bases not matched to a gene. Per germline, CDR1 DFQATT and CDR2 SNEGSKA (reference sequence). The CDR3 runs 16 residues. The CDR3 nucleotides are TGCAGTGCTAGCCGGGGACTAGCGGGGGGCACAGATACGCAGTATTTT. Its translation is CSASRGLAGGTDTQYF.

The gene calls are TRBV6-5 and TRBJ2-2; D unresolved. CDR3 length: 15 residues. Looked up from germline, CDR1 is MNHEY and CDR2 is SVGAGI. Between the trimmed V and J ends, which lost 10 bases and 4 bases, there was a span of 19 bases. The CDR3 here is CATVEVGLGTGELFF. The CDR3 region has the DNA TGTGCCACTGTCGAGGTGGGGTTGGGCACCGGGGAGCTGTTTTTT.

V gene TRBV18 combines with J gene TRBJ2-2; TRBD2 might be the D (5 bases). Germline V gene lookup returns CDR1 KGHSH and CDR2 LQKENI. This CDR3 has 19 residues. V shed 2 bases and J shed 0 bases, with 19 bases lying between them. The CDR3 bases are TGTGCCAGCTCACCATTAGGTCCGGTGAGCGGACCGAACACCGGGGAGCTGTTTTTT. Translated: CASSPLGPVSGPNTGELFF. Filled out from reference TRBV18 and TRBJ2-2, the complete variable domain reads NAGVMQNPRHLVRRRGQEARLRCSPMKGHSHVYWYRQLPEEGLKFMVYLQKENIIDESGMPKERFSAEFPKEGPSILRIQQVVRGDSAAYFCASSPLGPVSGPNTGELFFGEGSRLTVL.

Regarding this clonotype: A single base separates this from a much larger clone, so it may be a read error. The chain carries TRBV14 and TRBJ2-5; TRBD1 matches 7 bases. The J call may be faulty, since TRBJ2-7 better matches the DNA end. This CDR3 is 15 amino acids long. Germline V lookup: CDR1 SGHDN, CDR2 FVKESK. The chain's CDR3 is CASSQRGLRGYEQYF. For the CDR3, the DNA is TGTGCCAGCAGCCAAAGGGGGCTCCGGGGATACGAGCAGTACTTC.

A note on this clonotype: This may arise from a read error, as a much more abundant clone is one base away. The chain combines TRBV7-2 with TRBJ2-5; D is unclear. Germline lookup yields CDR1 SGHTA and CDR2 FQGNSA. This CDR3 spans 15 amino acids. Trimming removed 4 bases at V and 5 bases at J, with 17 bases between. Here the CDR3 DNA reads TGTGCCAGCAGCTCCGGGCCGCCGGTTGGGGAGACCCAGTACTTC. This gives the protein CASSSGPPVGETQYF.

This clonotype came up many times. The chain combines TRBV9 with TRBJ1-1; D may be TRBD1 (5 bases). This CDR3 is built from 13 residues. Germline V CDR1 and CDR2: SGDLS, YYNGEE. The ends were cut back, 4 bases at V and 1 base at J, with 8 bases in the middle. This CDR3 reads CASSQGANTEAFF. The CDR3 DNA is TGTGCCAGCAGCCAGGGAGCGAACACTGAAGCTTTCTTT. The full variable domain, with the rest looked up from reference TRBV9 and TRBJ1-1, is DSGVTQTPKHLITATGQRVTLRCSPRSGDLSVYWYQQSLDQGLQFLIQYYNGEERAKGNILERFSAQQFPDLHSELNLSSLELGDSALYFCASSQGANTEAFFGQGTRLTVV.

The rearrangement links TRBV15 to TRBJ2-7, with D perhaps being TRBD1 or TRBD2 (5 bases each). The CDR3 is 15 amino acids. Germline V gives CDR1 LNHNV, CDR2 YYDKDF (reference sequence). The germline V and J ends were trimmed by 1 base and 1 base, with 11 bases remaining between them. CDR3 DNA sequence: TGTGCCACCAGCAGAGTATTAGGGACGTCCTACGAGCAGTACTTC. Translated: CATSRVLGTSYEQYF.

This clonotype appeared many times. The chain carries TRBV9 and TRBJ1-1, with D perhaps matching TRBD1 (5 bases). V was clipped by 3 bases and J by 1 base, with 7 bases between them. The CDR3 totals 13 residues. Germline lookup yields CDR1 SGDLS and CDR2 YYNGEE. The CDR3 bases are TGTGCCAGCAGCGCGGGGGGGAACACTGAAGCTTTCTTT. Translated: CASSAGGNTEAFF. Full variable domain (missing parts from reference TRBV9 and TRBJ1-1): DSGVTQTPKHLITATGQRVTLRCSPRSGDLSVYWYQQSLDQGLQFLIQYYNGEERAKGNILERFSAQQFPDLHSELNLSSLELGDSALYFCASSAGGNTEAFFGQGTRLTVV.

This clonotype was recorded at least ten times. V is TRBV4-2 and J is TRBJ2-5; 9 bases are shared with TRBD2. The CDR3 has 17 residues. V lost 1 base to trimming and J lost 5 bases; unmatched junction nucleotides: 11. Germline V lookup: CDR1 LGHNA, CDR2 YNFKEQ. The chain's CDR3 is CASSQGPSGGLGETQYF. The CDR3 nucleotides read TGTGCCAGCAGCCAAGGCCCGAGCGGGGGGCTGGGTGAGACCCAGTACTTC.

This clonotype came up many times. V gene TRBV6-5 combines with J gene TRBJ2-5, with D tentatively TRBD1 (6 bases). V shed 5 bases and J shed 5 bases, with 15 bases lying between them. Germline CDR1 MNHEY, CDR2 SVGAGI. The CDR3 sequence is 14 residues long. The DNA for the CDR3 is TGTGCCAGCAGTCCTGGGGGCCAGTTGGAGACCCAGTACTTC. Translated, it gives CASSPGGQLETQYF.

This chain links TRBV6-6 with TRBJ1-1, with D possibly matching TRBD1 (5 bases). From germline, CDR1 is MNHNY and CDR2 SVGAGI (reference sequence). Deletions cut 2 bases from V and 2 bases from J, with 6 bases between. This CDR3 has 13 residues. CDR3 DNA sequence: TGTGCCAGCAGTTACCGGGACAACACTGAAGCTTTCTTT. Translated: CASSYRDNTEAFF.

Many counts were recorded for this clonotype. This chain uses TRBV12-3 or TRBV12-4 with TRBJ2-1; possibly TRBD2 for D (5 bases). The CDR3 is made up of 14 amino acids. V lost 7 bases and J lost 0, with 10 bases in between. CDR3 DNA: TGTGCCAGCACTGTAGCGACCTCCTACAATGAGCAGTTCTTC. As protein: CASTVATSYNEQFF.

This clonotype came up many times. The chain uses TRBV30 and TRBJ2-5, with 8 positions matching TRBD1. The CDR3 consists of 15 residues. V lost 2 bases and J lost 3; bases outside the gene matches: 8. Germline V gives CDR1 GTSNPN, CDR2 SVGIG (reference sequence). The CDR3 DNA reads as TGTGCCTGGAGTCCAGGGGGCGAGCGAGAAGAGACCCAGTACTTC. Protein sequence: CAWSPGGEREETQYF. The full variable domain, in which reference TRBV30 and TRBJ2-5 provide the parts outside the CDR3, is SQTIHQWPATLVQPVGSPLSLECTVEGTSNPNLYWYRQAAGRGLQLLFYSVGIGQISSEVPQNLSASRPQDRQFILSSKKLLLSDSGFYLCAWSPGGEREETQYFGPGTRLLVL.

The chain links TRBV5-6 to TRBJ2-7; no reliable D call. Germline CDR1 reads SGHDT; CDR2 reads YYEEEE. The ends were cut back, 5 bases at V and 7 bases at J, with 16 bases in the middle. The CDR3 is made up of 13 amino acids. The CDR3 reads CASSTHLLNEQYF. The CDR3 DNA is TGTGCCAGCAGTACCCACCTGCTTAATGAGCAGTACTTC.

This clonotype has ten or more counts. The chain joins TRBV6-6 to TRBJ2-7; perhaps TRBD2 as D (6 bases). The CDR3 has 16 residues. CDR1 is MNHNY, CDR2 SVGAGI, per germline (reference sequence). The V gene lost 6 bases and the J gene lost 6 bases, with 24 bases spanning the gap. The CDR3 is CASSQPAGLPSSEQYF. In DNA form, the CDR3 reads TGTGCCAGCAGCCAACCTGCGGGACTCCCTTCCAGCGAGCAGTACTTC.

This clonotype was observed at least ten times. This chain links TRBV7-3 with TRBJ2-3; 10 bases are a match to TRBD2. CDR1 is SGHTA and CDR2 is FQGTGA in the germline V gene. V was pared by 2 bases and J by 0 bases, with 5 bases of the junction left unmatched. This CDR3 contains 17 residues. The CDR3 bases are TGTGCCAGCAGCTTACTAGGACTAGCGGCTAGCACAGATACGCAGTATTTT. Encoded protein: CASSLLGLAASTDTQYF.

There are a few counts of this clonotype. A read error may be the cause here, since a much bigger clone is one base away. The chain uses TRBV15 and TRBJ2-7, with D possibly matching TRBD1 (7 bases). V was clipped by 3 bases and J by 7 bases, with 22 bases between them. The germline V gene has CDR1 LNHNV and CDR2 YYDKDF (reference sequence). This CDR3 region has 16 residues. The CDR3 region has the DNA TGTGCCACCAGCAGGGCAGGGGGGCCCACAAGCAATGAGCAGTACTTC. Its protein product is CATSRAGGPTSNEQYF.

The rearrangement uses TRBV29-1 and TRBJ2-7, with 10 bases matching TRBD1. V dropped 5 bases and J dropped 3; count of bases not matched to a gene: 4. CDR3 size: 13 residues. Germline values: CDR1 SQVTM, CDR2 ANQGSEA. The CDR3 is CSVWTGGLYEQYF. The CDR3 DNA is TGCAGCGTTTGGACAGGGGGACTCTACGAGCAGTACTTC.

This clonotype was seen repeatedly, ten times or more. The gene calls are TRBV6-5 and TRBJ1-1; no reliable D call. The CDR3 sequence is 13 residues long. Germline CDR1 is MNHEY and CDR2 is SVGAGI. Trimming took 2 bases from V and 2 from J, leaving 6 bases between them. Here the CDR3 DNA reads TGTGCCAGCAGTTACCCCCATAACACTGAAGCTTTCTTT. As protein: CASSYPHNTEAFF.

Note on this clonotype: A read error is possible here, since a much larger clone lies one base away. This chain connects TRBV21-1 to TRBJ2-1. TRBV21-1 is listed as a pseudogene. The CDR3 runs to 13 residues. The CDR3 protein is CTSSKGPHNEQFF. The CDR3 nucleotides are TGTACCAGCAGCAAAGGCCCCCACAATGAGCAGTTCTTC.

This clonotype was found a few times. This sequence joins TRBV5-1 and TRBJ1-1; D uncertain. V was pared by 4 bases and J by 0 bases, with 10 bases between. The CDR3 runs 14 residues. Germline CDR1 reads SGHRS; CDR2 reads YFSETQ. CDR3 sequence: CASSASGVNTEAFF. CDR3 nucleotides: TGCGCCAGCAGCGCGTCCGGGGTGAACACTGAAGCTTTCTTT.

This clonotype was found a few times. The chain combines TRBV29-1 with TRBJ1-2, with D possibly TRBD1 on 6 matching bases. Deletions cut 7 bases from V and 7 bases from J, with 16 bases between. This CDR3 comprises 12 residues. Germline V gene lookup returns CDR1 SQVTM and CDR2 ANQGSEA. The CDR3: CSAAQSRGGYTF. In nucleotides, the CDR3 is TGCAGCGCCGCTCAAAGCAGGGGTGGCTACACCTTC. Full variable domain (remainder filled in from reference TRBV29-1 and TRBJ1-2): SAVISQKPSRDICQRGTSLTIQCQVDSQVTMMFWYRQQPGQSLTLIATANQGSEATYESGFVIDKFPISRPNLTFSTLTVSNMSPEDSSIYLCSAAQSRGGYTFGSGTRLTVV.

The rearrangement uses TRBV7-9 and TRBJ1-1; D gene uncertain. The germline V gene has CDR1 SEHNR and CDR2 FQNEAQ (reference sequence). The V gene lost 8 bases and the J gene lost 6 bases, with 7 bases spanning the gap. The CDR3 contains 10 residues. The CDR3 reads CASEVAEAFF. DNA for the CDR3: TGTGCCAGCGAGGTAGCTGAAGCTTTCTTT.

This clonotype was observed many times. V is TRBV7-9 and J is TRBJ2-7, with D perhaps being TRBD1 or TRBD2 (5 bases each). The CDR3 is 13 amino acids. Germline V gene data show CDR1 as SEHNR and CDR2 as FQNEAQ (reference sequence). Trimming left V 6 bases short and J 4 bases short, with 13 bases between. The chain's CDR3 is CASRGDGEYEQYF. The CDR3 nucleotides read TGTGCCAGCAGGGGGGACGGAGAATACGAGCAGTACTTC.

Ten or more counts support this clonotype. The gene calls are TRBV12-3 or TRBV12-4 and TRBJ2-4; D gene uncertain. Trimming shortened V by 3 bases and J by 12 bases, and 12 bases separated the two germline ends. There are 12 residues in the CDR3. Here the CDR3 reads CASSLGLRNQYF. The CDR3 nucleotides are TGTGCCAGCAGTTTGGGGTTAAGGAATCAGTACTTC.

V gene TRBV5-1 combines with J gene TRBJ2-5, with D possibly being TRBD1 (6 bases). The germline gives CDR1 SGHRS, CDR2 YFSETQ. The V end lost 4 bases, the J end lost 4 bases, and 11 bases lay between the germline ends. The length of the CDR3 is 13 residues. The CDR3 nucleotides read TGCGCCAGCAGCGCGGAGGACAGAGAGACCCAGTACTTC. As protein: CASSAEDRETQYF.

Many counts were recorded for this clonotype. This chain joins TRBV12-3 or TRBV12-4 and TRBJ2-7; TRBD1 might be the D (6 bases). This CDR3 comprises 13 residues. Trimming stripped 5 bases from V and 7 bases from J, with 15 bases between. The CDR3 nucleotides are TGTGCCAGCAGTCAGACAGGTGCGTTGGAGCAGTACTTC. Translating gives CASSQTGALEQYF.

Details on this clonotype: This could be a read error, since a much larger clone is one nucleotide away. This chain uses TRBV3-1 with TRBJ2-5; D remains unclear. The DNA end favors TRBJ2-1, so the J call may be wrong. There are 13 residues in the CDR3. Germline V CDR1 and CDR2: LGHDT, YNNKEL (reference sequence). CDR3 DNA: TGTGCCAGCAGCCAAGATGCCAGGTTCAAGCAGTTCTTC. Translated: CASSQDARFKQFF.